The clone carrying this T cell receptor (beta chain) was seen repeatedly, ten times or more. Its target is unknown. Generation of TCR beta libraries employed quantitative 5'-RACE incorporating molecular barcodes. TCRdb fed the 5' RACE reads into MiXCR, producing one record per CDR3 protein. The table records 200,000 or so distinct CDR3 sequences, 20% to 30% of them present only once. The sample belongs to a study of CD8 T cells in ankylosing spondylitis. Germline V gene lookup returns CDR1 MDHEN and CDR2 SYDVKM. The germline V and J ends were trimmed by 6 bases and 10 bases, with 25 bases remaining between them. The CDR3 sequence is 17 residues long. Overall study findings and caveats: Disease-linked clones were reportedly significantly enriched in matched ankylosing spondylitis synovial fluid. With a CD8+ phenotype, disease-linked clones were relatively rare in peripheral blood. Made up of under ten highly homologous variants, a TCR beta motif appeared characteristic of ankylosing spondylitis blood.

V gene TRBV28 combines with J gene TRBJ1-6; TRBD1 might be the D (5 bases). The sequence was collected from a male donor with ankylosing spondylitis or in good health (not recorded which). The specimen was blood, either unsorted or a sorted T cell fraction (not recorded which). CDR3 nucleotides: TGTGCCAGCAGCGGGGGAACCGTTAAAGGGATTCGGTCACCCCTCCACTTT. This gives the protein CASSGGTVKGIRSPLHF.